The clone carrying this TCR beta chain was seen only a few times. Its matching antigen is unknown. This CDR3 has 18 amino acids. The J segment lost 2 bases and the V segment lost 4 bases, leaving 6 bases of the junction unmatched. The data belong to a study of blood T cells in healthy people across ages. Across the whole study: There was about one barcoded beta molecule captured by template switching per two T cells. Study-wide results and caveats: Lack of knowledge of donor CMV status possibly confounded expanded clonotype changes. Estimates based on one million T cells were treated as lower bounds.

A sample-barcoded 5' primer and a J-beta primer mix were used in a second PCR of about 6 to 12 cycles. The template-switch adaptor was a 5' adaptor with 12 random nucleotides. It tagged each cDNA molecule. MiXCR, applied by TCRdb to the 5' RACE reads, yields one record per CDR3 protein. There are approximately 800,000 distinct CDR3 sequences in the sample; about 42% occur only once, and around a sixth lies in the top ten. Sequenced input: blood. The clonotype was recovered from an elderly man in good health. The gene calls are TRBV5-7 and TRBJ2-4, with TRBD2 identical over 16 bases. TRBV5-7 is given ORF status, its function remaining uncertain. The CDR3 reads CASSTGLAGGPTKNIQYF. CDR3 coding DNA: TGTGCCAGCAGCACGGGACTAGCGGGAGGGCCGACCAAAAACATTCAGTACTTC.